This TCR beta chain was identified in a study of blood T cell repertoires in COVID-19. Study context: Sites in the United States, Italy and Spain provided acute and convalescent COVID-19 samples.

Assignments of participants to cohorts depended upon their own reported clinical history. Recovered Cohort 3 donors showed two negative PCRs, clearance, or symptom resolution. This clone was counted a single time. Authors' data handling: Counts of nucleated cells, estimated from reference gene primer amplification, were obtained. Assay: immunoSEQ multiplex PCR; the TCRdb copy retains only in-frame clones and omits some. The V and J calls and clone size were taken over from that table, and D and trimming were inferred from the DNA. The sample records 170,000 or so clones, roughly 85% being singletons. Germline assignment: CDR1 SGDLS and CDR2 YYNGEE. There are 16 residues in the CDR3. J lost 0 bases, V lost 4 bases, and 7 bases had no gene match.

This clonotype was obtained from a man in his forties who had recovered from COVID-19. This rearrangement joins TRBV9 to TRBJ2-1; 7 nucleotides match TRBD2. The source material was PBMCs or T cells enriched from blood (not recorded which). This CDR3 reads CASSQDGRSSYNEQFF. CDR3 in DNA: TGTGCCAGCAGCCAAGACGGGAGGAGCTCCTACAATGAGCAGTTCTTC.